This TCR beta chain was captured by sequencing in a study of CD8+ T cells in alopecia areata. Alopecia areata patients had lesional scalp punch biopsies and peripheral blood taken from them. cDNA serving as the sequencing template came from extracted, reverse transcribed RNA. Assay: immunoSEQ multiplex PCR; the TCRdb copy retains only in-frame clones and omits some. Among approximately 30,000 clones listed, around 62% were seen once. The V end lost 2 bases, the J end lost 1 base, and 9 bases lay between the germline ends. This CDR3 spans 15 amino acids. The germline CDR1 and CDR2 sequences are MNHEY and SMNVEV (reference sequence). Notes on this clone: What it recognizes is unknown.

Study findings and constraints: Compared with normal scalp, lesional scalp had higher clonality and more expanded CD8+ clones. Mouse data revealed clearer TCR sharing than patient data did, a gap possibly tied to HLA. Besides other cells, scalp samples also yield sequences of resident alphabeta T cells from normal skin.

The chain combines TRBV27 with TRBJ2-1, with D possibly TRBD2 on 6 matching bases. Sample: NKG2D-high CD8+ T cells sorted from blood. The source is a human donor with alopecia areata. The CDR3 region is CASSLAGISYNEQFF. The DNA of the CDR3 is TGTGCCAGCAGTTTAGCGGGAATTTCCTACAATGAGCAGTTCTTC.